The source of this TCR beta chain is a study of T-cell reconstitution after alpha-beta-depleted transplantation in children. V shed 7 bases, J shed 6 bases, and the junction held 7 bases outside the gene matches. In germline, CDR1 is MNHNS, CDR2 SASEGT. CDR3 length: 14 amino acids. This clonotype was counted at least ten times. The TCRbeta library incorporated unique molecular identifiers. From the PCR reads, TCRdb called clonotypes with MiXCR, one entry per CDR3 protein. The profile covers 190,000 or so distinct CDR3 sequences, with about 6.8% appearing a single time and around 3.1% taken by the ten largest.

The material sequenced was PBMCs from the stem cell graft donor, taken from the stem cell graft. V is TRBV6-1 and J is TRBJ2-7; TRBD2 matches at 12 bases. This sequence originates from a human donor who donated a stem cell graft to a child with Wiskott-Aldrich syndrome. The CDR3 DNA follows: TGTGCCAGCAACCCTAGCGGGGGGGCCGGCGAGCAGTACTTC. Translation gives CASNPSGGAGEQYF.